These 4 T cell receptor beta chains were sequenced from one sample in a study of shared clonotypes between healthy human individuals. Using immunoSEQ multiplex PCR, the repertoire was profiled, and TCRdb retains in-frame clones only, with some absent. The sample consists of roughly 1,100,000 clones, around 74% of them appearing once. Material for sequencing was memory CD4+ T cells sorted from blood. Described subset: CD45RA-negative fraction. These receptors all come from a man in his late teens or twenties in good health.

CDR3 DNA: TGTGCCAGCAGCTTTCAGGGGGAGTACAATGAGCAGTTCTTC. This translates into CASSFQGEYNEQFF. The chain recombines TRBV7-6 with TRBJ2-1; 7 bases map to TRBD1. The germline gives CDR1 SGHVS, CDR2 FNYEAQ. The V gene end was trimmed by 3 bases and the J gene end by 4 bases; junction bases not matched to a gene: 3. This CDR3 has 14 amino acids.

As concerns this clone: A read error may be the cause here, since a much bigger clone is one base away. The gene calls are TRBV9 and TRBJ1-1; 8 positions match TRBD1. V lost 4 bases, J lost 1 base, and 3 bases stayed unmatched. Germline-derived CDR1 and CDR2 are SGDLS and YYNGEE. The CDR3 length is 14 residues. This CDR3 is CASSYGQGNTEAFF. The DNA for the CDR3 is TGTGCCAGCAGCTACGGACAGGGGAACACTGAAGCTTTCTTT.

This clone came up a few times. This chain connects TRBV5-1 to TRBJ2-7; tentative D call: TRBD1 (6 bases). V was clipped by 1 base and J by 5 bases, with 10 bases between them. This CDR3 has 13 residues. Germline V lookup: CDR1 SGHRS, CDR2 YFSETQ. The CDR3 coding sequence is TGCGCCAGCAGCTTGTGGGCAGGGGACGAGCAGTACTTC. Translating gives CASSLWAGDEQYF.

The V and J genes are TRBV4-1 and TRBJ2-5; unclear D gene. Germline values: CDR1 MGHRA, CDR2 YSYEKL. V was clipped by 3 bases and J by 5 bases, with 10 bases between them. The CDR3 spans 13 residues. CDR3 sequence: CASSQLHSETQYF. The CDR3 DNA follows: TGCGCCAGCAGCCAGTTACACTCGGAGACCCAGTACTTC.